This TCR beta chain appears in the sequencing data of a study of T cell repertoires in cytomegalovirus infection. Study overall: The authors used CMV epitopes that were HLA-C-restricted (recently identified) and HLA-B-restricted (well studied).

Per the germline V gene, CDR1 is SEHNR and CDR2 is FQNEAQ (reference sequence). V lost 4 bases, J lost 0 bases, and 4 bases lay in between. The CDR3 is 14 residues long. This clonotype was observed a few times. Its matching antigen is unknown. A single record per CDR3 protein comes from TCRdb applying MiXCR to the reads. The data hold about 700,000 distinct CDR3 sequences, with around a third observed a single time. Sample: cultured PBMCs, taken from culture after CMV antigen stimulation. The clonotype originates from a human donor in good health (CMV status not recorded). Some clones in this sample may be carry-over from other donors' samples. The rearrangement links TRBV7-9 to TRBJ2-6; no reliable D call. The CDR3 coding sequence is TGTGCCAGCAGCTACGACTCTGGGGCCAACGTCCTGACTTTC. Encoded protein: CASSYDSGANVLTF.